These T cell receptor beta chains were read from a single sample in a study of cytomegalovirus exposure and HLA in healthy donors. Only in-frame clones appear in the TCRdb table, and some are missing; sequencing was by immunoSEQ multiplex PCR. The repertoire holds about 170,000 clones, with approximately 71% as singletons. Source material: PBMCs. These receptor sequences come from a girl between 5 and 17 years old in good health and CMV-seronegative. The CDR3 runs from the conserved cysteine through the conserved F or W. D genes are given only for firm matches. Some rows have no size entry. The others give once, few or many, or a class for an expanded clone.

NA	16	NA	TRBV4-1	TRBJ2-1	CASSQPPGVVMDEQFF	TGCGCCAGCAGCCAACCTCCCGGAGTGGTCATGGATGAGCAGTTCTTC
NA	16	NA	TRBV7-9	TRBJ1-1	CASSLGATAENTEAFF	TGTGCCAGCAGCTTAGGTGCGACAGCCGAGAACACTGAAGCTTTCTTT
NA	19	once	TRBV21-1	TRBJ2-6	CASSPAAGGLLAGANVLTF	TGTGCCAGCAGCCCTGCGGCAGGGGGGTTACTCGCTGGGGCCAACGTCCTGACTTTC
TRBD1	13	NA	TRBV10-2	TRBJ2-7	CASSTRQGSEQYF	TGCGCCAGCTCCACCCGACAGGGCTCCGAGCAGTACTTC
NA	14	NA	TRBV7-9	TRBJ1-4	CASSSAATGEKLFF	TGTGCCAGCAGCTCGGCAGCTACAGGGGAAAAACTGTTTTTT
TRBD1	12	few	TRBV7-9	TRBJ1-2	CASSSDRDGYTF	TGTGCCAGCAGCTCGGACAGGGACGGCTACACCTTC
NA	15	NA	TRBV5-8	TRBJ1-2	CASSLTGFKPDGYTF	TGTGCCAGCAGCTTGACAGGGTTCAAACCCGATGGCTACACCTTC
NA	14	NA	TRBV11-3	TRBJ2-5	CASSLEPDQETQYF	TGTGCCAGCAGCTTAGAGCCAGACCAAGAGACCCAGTACTTC
NA	13	NA	TRBV27	TRBJ2-3	CASSLRGRGTQYF	TGTGCCAGCAGTTTGAGAGGCCGGGGTACGCAGTATTTT
TRBD2	16	NA	TRBV19	TRBJ2-3	CASSTSGTRGTDTQYF	TGTGCCAGTAGTACCTCCGGGACTAGGGGCACAGATACGCAGTATTTT
TRBD1	12	NA	TRBV5-6	TRBJ2-7	CASSLVRGRQYF	TGTGCCAGCAGCTTGGTCAGGGGGCGTCAGTACTTC
NA	13	NA	TRBV25-1	TRBJ2-3	CASSDPPTDTQYF	TGTGCCAGCAGTGATCCTCCGACAGATACGCAGTATTTT
NA	10	NA	TRBV29-1	TRBJ2-7	CSVGEYEQYF	TGCAGCGTCGGAGAGTACGAGCAGTACTTC
NA	15	few	TRBV19	TRBJ1-4	CASSISAGRSEKLFF	TGTGCCAGTAGTATTTCGGCAGGGAGGAGTGAAAAACTGTTTTTT
NA	12	few	TRBV5-1	TRBJ1-6	CASSFGNSPLHF	TGCGCCAGCAGCTTCGGGAATTCACCCCTCCACTTT
NA	12	NA	TRBV7-9	TRBJ2-3	CASSPYTDTQYF	TGTGCCAGCAGCCCCTACACAGATACGCAGTATTTT
NA	14	few	TRBV7-9	TRBJ2-5	CASSPSGVGEAQYF	TGTGCCAGCAGCCCCTCTGGGGTAGGGGAGGCCCAGTACTTC
NA	11	NA	TRBV29-1	TRBJ2-2	CSVVDTGELFF	TGCAGCGTTGTCGACACCGGGGAGCTGTTTTTT
NA	15	NA	TRBV5-6	TRBJ1-1	CASSNPTGWETEAFF	TGTGCCAGCAGCAATCCGACAGGTTGGGAGACTGAAGCTTTCTTT
NA	15	NA	TRBV5-4	TRBJ2-4	CASSYPGQAKNIQYF	TGTGCCAGCAGCTACCCCGGACAGGCCAAAAACATTCAGTACTTC
NA	17	few	TRBV14	TRBJ2-4	CASSQENVGRPKNIQYF	TGTGCCAGCAGCCAAGAAAATGTGGGCCGTCCCAAAAACATTCAGTACTTC
NA	15	NA	TRBV6-5	TRBJ2-7	CASSYSGSLAYEQYF	TGTGCCAGCAGTTACTCGGGCAGCCTTGCCTACGAGCAGTACTTC
TRBD1	14	NA	TRBV11-2	TRBJ1-1	CASSFGQGGPEAFF	TGTGCCAGCAGCTTTGGACAGGGGGGTCCTGAAGCTTTCTTT
TRBD1	15	NA	TRBV2	TRBJ1-4	CASSDGTGENEKLFF	TGTGCCAGCAGCGACGGGACAGGGGAAAATGAAAAACTGTTTTTT
TRBD1	13	NA	TRBV9	TRBJ1-6	CASSVGQGSPLHF	TGTGCCAGCAGCGTAGGACAGGGCTCACCCCTCCACTTT
NA	14	few	TRBV2	TRBJ1-3	CASSERAGRNTIYF	TGTGCCAGCAGTGAAAGGGCAGGGCGAAACACCATATATTTT
TRBD1	16	NA	TRBV6-6	TRBJ1-1	CASSRSGGVVGTEAFF	TGTGCCAGCAGTCGATCAGGGGGCGTAGTGGGAACTGAAGCTTTCTTT
NA	13	NA	TRBV27	TRBJ2-2	CASSLSEAGELFF	TGTGCCAGCAGTTTGAGCGAGGCCGGGGAGCTGTTTTTT
TRBD1	12	NA	TRBV5-1	TRBJ1-2	CASKRTGDGYTF	TGCGCCAGCAAACGGACAGGGGATGGCTACACCTTC
NA	12	NA	TRBV7-3	TRBJ2-7	CASNDGDGEQYF	TGTGCCAGTAACGACGGGGATGGAGAGCAGTACTTC
TRBD2	14	few	TRBV29-1	TRBJ2-3	CSVVTSGATDTQYF	TGCAGCGTTGTGACGAGCGGGGCCACAGATACGCAGTATTTT
TRBD2	15	NA	TRBV6-1	TRBJ2-5	CASSEFSGGAETQYF	TGTGCCAGCAGTGAATTTAGCGGGGGGGCAGAGACCCAGTACTTC
TRBD1	15	few	TRBV18	TRBJ2-5	CASSPRTGGMETQYF	TGTGCCAGCTCACCAAGAACAGGGGGCATGGAGACCCAGTACTTC
NA	12	NA	TRBV7-3	TRBJ1-2	CASSPGGDGYTF	TGTGCCAGCAGCCCCGGGGGGGATGGCTACACCTTC
NA	16	NA	TRBV28	TRBJ2-2	CASSSPRGGSTGELFF	TGTGCCAGCAGTTCCCCTAGGGGGGGGTCCACCGGGGAGCTGTTTTTT
TRBD2	15	few	TRBV7-9	TRBJ2-7	CASSPQPGLVAEQYF	TGTGCCAGCAGTCCCCAGCCGGGACTAGTAGCCGAGCAGTACTTC
TRBD2	16	few	TRBV4-2	TRBJ2-2	CASSQASGGLKGELFF	TGTGCCAGCAGCCAAGCCAGCGGGGGGCTTAAAGGGGAGCTGTTTTTT
NA	15	few	TRBV6-6	TRBJ2-3	CASTEGWQLTDTQYF	TGTGCCAGCACCGAGGGATGGCAGCTGACAGATACGCAGTATTTT
TRBD1	17	NA	TRBV19	TRBJ1-3	CASSRSGTGVVGNTIYF	TGTGCCAGTAGTAGATCCGGGACAGGGGTTGTTGGAAACACCATATATTTT
NA	15	NA	TRBV7-9	TRBJ2-7	CASSHPGQRGYEQYF	TGTGCCAGCAGCCACCCAGGACAGAGGGGGTACGAGCAGTACTTC
TRBD1	16	NA	TRBV11-1	TRBJ2-7	CASSLSGTGGDHEQYF	TGTGCCAGCAGCCTCTCCGGGACAGGGGGGGATCACGAGCAGTACTTC
TRBD1	15	NA	TRBV2	TRBJ2-5	CASSGGQPGQETQYF	TGTGCCAGCAGTGGGGGACAGCCGGGCCAAGAGACCCAGTACTTC
TRBD1	15	NA	TRBV13	TRBJ1-3	CASSSQGTSGNTIYF	TGTGCCAGCAGCTCACAGGGGACCTCTGGAAACACCATATATTTT
NA	13	few	TRBV6-5	TRBJ1-5	CASSGGRGQPQHF	TGTGCCAGCAGCGGGGGGCGCGGTCAGCCCCAGCATTTT
TRBD1	13	NA	TRBV14	TRBJ1-6	CASSLRQGSPLHF	TGTGCCAGCAGCCTACGACAGGGTTCACCCCTCCACTTT